The 29 T cell receptor beta chains reported below all come from one sample, sequenced in a study of T cell responses to AZD1222 COVID-19 vaccine. Method: immunoSEQ multiplex PCR; TCRdb's copy keeps in-frame clones and lacks some. Of about 96,000 clones detected, under 90% appear once; the ten largest clones hold about a quarter. The specimen was peripheral blood, collected on day 0 of AZD1222 vaccination. Receptors were obtained from an adult in good health.

In DNA form, the CDR3 reads TGTGCCAGCAGCTTAGGACAGGGGGTGGGTGGAAACACCATATATTTT. This codes for CASSLGQGVGGNTIYF. The rearrangement links TRBV7-2 to TRBJ1-3, with 9 bases aligning to TRBD1. Germline-derived CDR1 and CDR2 are SGHTA and FQGNSA. Trimming at V came to 1 base and at J to 3 bases, leaving 4 bases not matched to a gene. This CDR3 contains 16 residues.

The rearrangement joins TRBV5-1 to TRBJ2-1; TRBD2 matches at 10 bases. Germline CDR1 is SGHRS and CDR2 is YFSETQ. There are 15 residues in the CDR3. The V gene end was trimmed by 0 bases and the J gene end by 8 bases; junction bases not matched to a gene: 5. CDR3 coding DNA: TGCGCCAGCAGCTTGGAGCGGGAGGGCCTGGATGAGCAGTTCTTC. It yields the protein CASSLEREGLDEQFF.

The CDR3 region is CATSGGLGALEQFF. DNA of the CDR3: TGTGCCACCAGTGGTGGATTGGGGGCTTTGGAGCAGTTCTTC. V and J are TRBV24-1 and TRBJ2-1, with D possibly being TRBD1 (6 bases). Trimming took 5 bases from V and 10 from J, leaving 17 bases between them. CDR1 and CDR2 (germline): KGHDR, SFDVKD. This CDR3 is built from 14 residues.

V and J are TRBV7-9 and TRBJ1-4; 9 positions match TRBD1. Germline V gives CDR1 SEHNR, CDR2 FQNEAQ (reference sequence). V lost 5 bases, J lost 8 bases, and 9 bases stayed unmatched. The CDR3 contains 15 residues. CDR3 sequence (DNA): TGTGCCAGCAGCCTCGGGGACAGGGAGTACGAAAAACTGTTTTTT. Translating it yields CASSLGDREYEKLFF. The full variable domain, rest sourced from reference TRBV7-9 and TRBJ1-4, is DTGVSQNPRHKITKRGQNVTFRCDPISEHNRLYWYRQTLGQGPEFLTYFQNEAQLEKSRLLSDRFSAERPKGSFSTLEIQRTEQGDSAMYLCASSLGDREYEKLFFGSGTQLSVL.

The rearrangement links TRBV7-9 to TRBJ1-4; weak D call: TRBD1 (5 bases). The V and J ends lost 0 bases and 4 bases respectively, with 6 bases between them. Germline-derived CDR1 and CDR2 are SEHNR and FQNEAQ (reference sequence). The CDR3 is 14 residues long. In DNA form, the CDR3 reads TGTGCCAGCAGCTTAGCACAGGATAATGAAAAACTGTTTTTT. Its protein product is CASSLAQDNEKLFF.

The V and J genes are TRBV7-3 and TRBJ2-1, with TRBD2 as a possible D gene (6 bases). The V end was cut by 5 bases, the J end by 6 bases, with 17 bases between. The CDR3 runs 15 residues. CDR1 is SGHTA and CDR2 is FQGTGA in the germline V gene. As DNA, the CDR3 is TGTGCCAGCAGCAAAGGACCAGGAGCGGGCAATGAGCAGTTCTTC. This gives the protein CASSKGPGAGNEQFF. The whole variable domain, remainder taken from reference TRBV7-3 and TRBJ2-1, is GAGVSQTPSNKVTEKGKYVELRCDPISGHTALYWYRQSLGQGPEFLIYFQGTGAADDSGLPNDRFFAVRPEGSVSTLKIQRTERGDSAVYLCASSKGPGAGNEQFFGPGTRLTVL.

The chain has TRBV27 and TRBJ2-1; 8 positions agree with TRBD2. The CDR3 is 15 residues long. CDR1 MNHEY and CDR2 SMNVEV come from the germline V gene (reference sequence). V was clipped by 6 bases and J by 0 bases; unmatched bases: 4. This chain's CDR3 is CASRTGGISYNEQFF. The DNA for the CDR3 is TGTGCCAGCAGGACGGGGGGGATCTCCTACAATGAGCAGTTCTTC.

This clone was found a few times. The rearrangement links TRBV11-2 to TRBJ1-4; D remains ambiguous. The CDR3 is made up of 13 amino acids. Trimming left V 1 base short and J 8 bases short, with 8 bases between. Germline V CDR1 and CDR2: SGHAT, FQNNGV. CDR3 bases: TGTGCCAGCAGCTTAGCAGGACCGGAAAAACTGTTTTTT. It yields the protein CASSLAGPEKLFF.

The V call is TRBV10-3, the J call TRBJ2-5, with D perhaps TRBD2 (6 bases). Trimming stripped 6 bases from V and 5 bases from J, with 13 bases between. CDR1 is ENHRY, CDR2 SYGVKD, per germline. This CDR3 contains 13 residues. CDR3 region: CAISMGLAETQYF. The CDR3 bases are TGTGCCATCAGCATGGGCCTAGCGGAGACCCAGTACTTC.

The V call is TRBV6-2 or TRBV6-3, the J call TRBJ2-7; D is ambiguous. The germline gives CDR1 MNHEY, CDR2 SVGEGT. V was pared by 5 bases and J by 0 bases, with 11 bases between. The CDR3 runs to 14 residues. CDR3 nucleotide sequence: TGTGCCAGCAGTCTACAGCTAACCTCCTACGAGCAGTACTTC. Encoded protein: CASSLQLTSYEQYF.

The chain has TRBV28 and TRBJ1-4; D gene ambiguous. CDR3 size: 13 residues. Trimming cost V 6 bases and J 7 bases, with 12 bases left between them. Germline-derived CDR1 and CDR2 are MDHEN and SYDVKM. For the CDR3, the DNA is TGTGCCAGCAGGTCAGGTATATTTGAAAAACTGTTTTTT. This gives the protein CASRSGIFEKLFF.

The chain carries TRBV5-6 and TRBJ1-2, with D possibly TRBD1 on 6 matching bases. In germline, CDR1 is SGHDT, CDR2 YYEEEE. V was cut by 6 bases and J by 4 bases, with 19 bases left in between. This CDR3 comprises 15 residues. The CDR3 sequence: CASTEGGAQSYGYTF. The CDR3 DNA reads TGTGCCAGCACCGAGGGGGGGGCTCAGAGCTATGGCTACACCTTC.

Only a few counts were recorded for this clone. J is TRBJ1-5 and V is TRBV30, with 10 bases aligning to TRBD1. Germline CDR1 reads GTSNPN; CDR2 reads SVGIG (reference sequence). V lost 3 bases, J lost 3 bases, and 5 bases stayed unmatched. This CDR3 has 15 amino acids. The CDR3 DNA sequence: TGTGCCTGGAGGCTGGGGACAGGGGACAATCAGCCCCAGCATTTT. As protein: CAWRLGTGDNQPQHF.

This chain uses TRBV9 with TRBJ2-7; 9 bases agree with TRBD1. The V gene end was trimmed by 0 bases and the J gene end by 5 bases; junction bases not matched to a gene: 9. The germline V gene encodes CDR1 SGDLS and CDR2 YYNGEE. This CDR3 contains 16 residues. The CDR3 sequence is CASSVATGTGMDEQYF. The DNA of the CDR3 is TGTGCCAGCAGCGTAGCTACGGGGACAGGGATGGACGAGCAGTACTTC.

This clone was found once. DNA of the CDR3: TGTGCCATCAGTGAGGCTCCGGGACAGGGGGTCGAGCAGTACTTC. As protein: CAISEAPGQGVEQYF. The chain has TRBV10-3 and TRBJ2-7; 11 nucleotides agree with TRBD1. Losses at the gene ends were 2 bases for V and 6 bases for J; bases not matched to a gene: 6. CDR1 and CDR2 from the germline V gene are ENHRY and SYGVKD. CDR3 length: 15 residues.

This chain connects TRBV9 to TRBJ1-4, with 8 bases fitting TRBD1. The CDR3 has 15 amino acids. Germline loops: CDR1 SGDLS, CDR2 YYNGEE. With 3 bases clipped from V and 7 bases from J, the junction kept 8 bases outside the gene matches. Written as DNA, the CDR3 is TGTGCCAGCAGCGCGTCACAGGGGGGGAGTGAAAAACTGTTTTTT. Protein sequence: CASSASQGGSEKLFF.

This clone is a singleton in its sample. This chain connects TRBV9 to TRBJ1-6; TRBD1 is a possible D gene (6 bases). Germline lookup yields CDR1 SGDLS and CDR2 YYNGEE. This CDR3 contains 12 residues. V lost 7 bases to trimming and J lost 4 bases, with 6 bases between them. The DNA for the CDR3 is TGTGCCAGCGGACAGTATAATTCACCCCTCCACTTT. This codes for CASGQYNSPLHF.

The genes are TRBV5-8 and TRBJ2-3; D may match TRBD1 or TRBD2 (6 bases each). The CDR3 is 14 amino acids. Trimming took off 5 bases at V and 0 bases at J, with 10 bases between the two ends. CDR1 and CDR2 (germline): SGHTS, YDEGEE. This CDR3 is CASRRGGSTDTQYF. The CDR3 nucleotides read TGTGCCAGCAGGCGAGGGGGGAGCACAGATACGCAGTATTTT.

The rearrangement links TRBV28 to TRBJ1-5; D not certain. The length of the CDR3 is 15 residues. The germline V and J ends were trimmed by 5 bases and 1 base, with 12 bases remaining between them. The germline CDR1 and CDR2 sequences are MDHEN and SYDVKM. The CDR3 DNA sequence: TGTGCCAGCAGTCGGAGCCGGGAGAGCAATCAGCCCCAGCATTTT. Protein sequence: CASSRSRESNQPQHF.

In DNA form, the CDR3 reads TGCAGCGTTGGGACGGTGGGTCAGCCCCAGCATTTT. Protein sequence: CSVGTVGQPQHF. The rearrangement joins TRBV29-1 to TRBJ1-5; D remains unclear. V dropped 4 bases and J dropped 6 bases, with 10 bases sitting between them. The CDR3 has 12 amino acids. CDR1 SQVTM and CDR2 ANQGSEA come from the germline V gene. Looking up the rest from reference TRBV29-1 and TRBJ1-5 gives the full variable domain: SAVISQKPSRDICQRGTSLTIQCQVDSQVTMMFWYRQQPGQSLTLIATANQGSEATYESGFVIDKFPISRPNLTFSTLTVSNMSPEDSSIYLCSVGTVGQPQHFGDGTRLSIL.

The V gene is TRBV19, the J gene TRBJ2-3; 7 nucleotides line up with TRBD2. The CDR3 totals 14 residues. Germline V gene lookup returns CDR1 LNHDA and CDR2 SQIVND (reference sequence). The trim removed 3 bases at V and 3 bases at J, leaving 3 bases unmatched. As DNA, the CDR3 is TGTGCCAGTAGTATCACAGCGGGAACAGATACGCAGTATTTT. It translates to CASSITAGTDTQYF.

The chain carries TRBV5-4 and TRBJ2-5; D might be TRBD2 (5 bases). The CDR3 has 16 residues. Germline V gene lookup returns CDR1 SGHNT and CDR2 YYREEE (reference sequence). V gave up 4 bases and J gave up 4 bases, with 20 bases separating them. This chain's CDR3 is CASSPRSGSIGETQYF. The CDR3 nucleotides read TGTGCCAGCAGCCCCCGGTCGGGGTCCATAGGAGAGACCCAGTACTTC.

CDR3 coding DNA: TGTGCCAGCAGCTTGACAGGGGGCCAAGGGACCGGGGAGCTGTTTTTT. It is translated as CASSLTGGQGTGELFF. The genes are TRBV7-6 and TRBJ2-2, with TRBD1 matching 10 bases. Germline V gives CDR1 SGHVS, CDR2 FNYEAQ. V was clipped by 3 bases and J by 5 bases; unmatched bases: 6. CDR3 length: 16 amino acids.

The chain carries TRBV7-2 and TRBJ2-1; 7 positions agree with TRBD2. Germline lookup yields CDR1 SGHTA and CDR2 FQGNSA. The V gene end was trimmed by 3 bases and the J gene end by 4 bases; junction bases not matched to a gene: 3. This CDR3 has 14 amino acids. CDR3 residues: CASSLGGGYNEQFF. CDR3 coding DNA: TGTGCCAGCAGCTTGGGCGGGGGTTACAATGAGCAGTTCTTC.

The rearrangement uses TRBV7-6 and TRBJ2-7; 10 bases fit TRBD2. The CDR3 covers 18 residues. V shed 1 base, J shed 1 base, and the junction held 10 bases outside the gene matches. Germline-derived CDR1 and CDR2 are SGHVS and FNYEAQ. CDR3 coding DNA: TGTGCCAGCAGCTTAGAGCCTAGCGGGAGCCGATCATCCTACGAGCAGTACTTC. Its translation: CASSLEPSGSRSSYEQYF.

The chain recombines TRBV6-6 with TRBJ2-5; perhaps TRBD2 as D (6 bases). Germline CDR1 and CDR2: MNHNY and SVGAGI (reference sequence). The CDR3 covers 16 residues. Trimming removed 5 bases at V and 2 bases at J, with 18 bases between. CDR3 amino acids: CASSPAQGGLQETQYF. CDR3 nucleotides: TGTGCCAGCAGTCCGGCCCAAGGAGGGTTGCAAGAGACCCAGTACTTC.

The rearrangement uses TRBV5-6 and TRBJ2-1, with D unclear. The CDR3 contains 15 residues. V was cut by 6 bases and J by 4 bases, with 17 bases left in between. Germline values: CDR1 SGHDT, CDR2 YYEEEE. CDR3 residues: CASTKPSGKYNEQFF. CDR3 sequence (DNA): TGTGCCAGCACCAAACCAAGTGGGAAATACAATGAGCAGTTCTTC.

J is TRBJ2-3 and V is TRBV19; possibly TRBD1 for D (6 bases). The CDR3 spans 14 residues. The V gene lost 5 bases and the J gene lost 3 bases, with 12 bases spanning the gap. CDR1 and CDR2 from the germline V gene are LNHDA and SQIVND (reference sequence). The chain's CDR3 is CASSPLQGTDTQYF. DNA for the CDR3: TGTGCCAGTAGTCCTCTACAGGGAACAGATACGCAGTATTTT.

The chain couples TRBV6-2 or TRBV6-3 to TRBJ1-5; 7 bases fit TRBD1. The CDR3 runs 16 residues. V was clipped by 5 bases and J by 1 base; unmatched bases: 8. Germline values: CDR1 MNHEY, CDR2 SVGEGT. The CDR3 is CASSSPRGSSNQPQHF. CDR3 coding DNA: TGTGCCAGCAGTAGCCCCAGGGGGAGCAGCAATCAGCCCCAGCATTTT.